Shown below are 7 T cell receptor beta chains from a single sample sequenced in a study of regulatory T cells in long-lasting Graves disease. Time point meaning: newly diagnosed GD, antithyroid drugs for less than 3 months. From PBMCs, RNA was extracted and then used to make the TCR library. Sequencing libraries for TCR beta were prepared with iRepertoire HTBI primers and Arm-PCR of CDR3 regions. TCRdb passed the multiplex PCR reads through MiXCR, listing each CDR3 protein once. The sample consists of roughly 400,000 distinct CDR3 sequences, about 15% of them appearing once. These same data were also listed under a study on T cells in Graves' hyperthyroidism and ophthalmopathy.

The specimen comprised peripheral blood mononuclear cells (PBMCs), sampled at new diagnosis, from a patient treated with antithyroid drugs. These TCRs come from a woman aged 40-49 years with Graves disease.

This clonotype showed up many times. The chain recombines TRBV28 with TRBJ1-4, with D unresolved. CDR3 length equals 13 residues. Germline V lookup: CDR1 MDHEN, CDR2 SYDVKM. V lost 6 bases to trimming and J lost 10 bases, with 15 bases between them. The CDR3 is CASSFVRGGKLFF. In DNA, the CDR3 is TGTGCCAGCAGCTTCGTCAGAGGTGGAAAACTGTTTTTT.

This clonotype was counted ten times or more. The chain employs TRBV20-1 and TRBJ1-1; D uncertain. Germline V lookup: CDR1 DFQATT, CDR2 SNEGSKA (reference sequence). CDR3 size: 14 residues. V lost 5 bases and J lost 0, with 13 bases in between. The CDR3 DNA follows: TGCAGTGCTCTTCAGCCAGTAATGAACACTGAAGCTTTCTTT. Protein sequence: CSALQPVMNTEAFF.

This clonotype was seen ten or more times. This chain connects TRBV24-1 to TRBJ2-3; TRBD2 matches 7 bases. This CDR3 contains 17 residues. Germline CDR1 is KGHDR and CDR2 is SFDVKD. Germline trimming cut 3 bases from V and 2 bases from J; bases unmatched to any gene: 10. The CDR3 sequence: CATSDPASGTFTDTQYF. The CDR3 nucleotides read TGTGCCACCAGTGATCCGGCTAGCGGAACCTTCACAGATACGCAGTATTTT.

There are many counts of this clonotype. CDR3 amino acids: CASGPPGLAGVGETQYF. CDR3 DNA sequence: TGTGCTAGTGGTCCTCCGGGACTAGCGGGAGTAGGTGAGACCCAGTACTTC. The chain employs TRBV12-5 and TRBJ2-5; the match to TRBD2 covers 14 bases. V was clipped by 5 bases and J by 5 bases; unmatched bases: 10. The germline gives CDR1 LGHNT, CDR2 FRNRAP. The CDR3 loop spans 17 amino acids.

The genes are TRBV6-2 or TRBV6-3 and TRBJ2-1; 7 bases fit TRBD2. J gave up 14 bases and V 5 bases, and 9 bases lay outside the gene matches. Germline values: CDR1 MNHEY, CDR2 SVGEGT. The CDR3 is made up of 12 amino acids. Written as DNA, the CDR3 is TGTGCCAGCAGTAATTGGCGGGAGCGGAAGTTCTTC. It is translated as CASSNWRERKFF.

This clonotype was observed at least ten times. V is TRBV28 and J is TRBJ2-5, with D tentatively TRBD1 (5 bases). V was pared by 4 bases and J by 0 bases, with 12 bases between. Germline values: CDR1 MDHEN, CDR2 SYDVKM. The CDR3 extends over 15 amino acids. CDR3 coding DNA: TGTGCCAGCAGTTCCCAGGGCACTCACCAAGAGACCCAGTACTTC. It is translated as CASSSQGTHQETQYF.

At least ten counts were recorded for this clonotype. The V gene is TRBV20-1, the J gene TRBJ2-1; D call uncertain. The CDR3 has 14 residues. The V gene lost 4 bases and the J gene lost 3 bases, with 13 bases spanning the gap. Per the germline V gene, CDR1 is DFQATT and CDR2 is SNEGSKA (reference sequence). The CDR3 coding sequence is TGCAGTGCTATTGGGCAGGCGAGCTACAATGAGCAGTTCTTC. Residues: CSAIGQASYNEQFF.